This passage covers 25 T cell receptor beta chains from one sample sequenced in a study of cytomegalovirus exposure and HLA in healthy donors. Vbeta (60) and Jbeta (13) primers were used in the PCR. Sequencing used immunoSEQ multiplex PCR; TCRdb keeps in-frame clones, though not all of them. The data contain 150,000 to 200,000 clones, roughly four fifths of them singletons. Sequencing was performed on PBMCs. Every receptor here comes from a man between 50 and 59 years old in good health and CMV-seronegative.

CDR3 sequence reads: CASSYSGQGESLHF. The CDR3 region has the DNA TGTGCCAGCAGTTACTCGGGACAGGGGGAAAGCCTCCACTTT. The chain employs TRBV6-5 and TRBJ1-6; 11 nucleotides align to TRBD1. V gave up 0 bases and J gave up 15 bases; unmatched junction bases: 4. Looked up from germline, CDR1 is MNHEY and CDR2 is SVGAGI. The CDR3 is 14 amino acids.

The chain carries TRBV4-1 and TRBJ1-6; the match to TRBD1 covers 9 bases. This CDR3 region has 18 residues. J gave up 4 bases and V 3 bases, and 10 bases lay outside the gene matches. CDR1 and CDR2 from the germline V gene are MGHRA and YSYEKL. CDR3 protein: CASSQTWTGDTYNSPLHF. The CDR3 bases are TGCGCCAGCAGCCAGACTTGGACAGGGGATACTTATAATTCACCCCTCCACTTT.

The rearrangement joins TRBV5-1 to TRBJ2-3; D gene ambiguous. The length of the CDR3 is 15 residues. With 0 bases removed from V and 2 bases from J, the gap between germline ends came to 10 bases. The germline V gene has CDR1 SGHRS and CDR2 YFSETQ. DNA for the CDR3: TGCGCCAGCAGCTTGGTACCCGACTTCACAGATACGCAGTATTTT. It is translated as CASSLVPDFTDTQYF.

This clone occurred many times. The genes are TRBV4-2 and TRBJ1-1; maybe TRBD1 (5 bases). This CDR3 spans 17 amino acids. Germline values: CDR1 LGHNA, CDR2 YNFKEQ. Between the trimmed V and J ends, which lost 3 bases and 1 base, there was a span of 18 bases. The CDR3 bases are TGTGCCAGCAGCCAGGGGGGACGGATGCGACCGAACACTGAAGCTTTCTTT. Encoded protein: CASSQGGRMRPNTEAFF.

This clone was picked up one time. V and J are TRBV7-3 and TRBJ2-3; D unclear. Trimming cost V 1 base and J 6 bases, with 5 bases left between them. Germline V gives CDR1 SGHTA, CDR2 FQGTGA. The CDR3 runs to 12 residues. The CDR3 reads CASSLMGDTQYF. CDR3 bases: TGTGCCAGCAGCTTAATGGGCGATACGCAGTATTTT.

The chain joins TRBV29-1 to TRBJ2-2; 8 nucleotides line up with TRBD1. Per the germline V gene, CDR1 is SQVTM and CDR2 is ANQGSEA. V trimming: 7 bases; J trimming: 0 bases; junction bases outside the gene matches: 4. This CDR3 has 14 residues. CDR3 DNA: TGCAGCGCCAAGGGACAGGCGAACACCGGGGAGCTGTTTTTT. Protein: CSAKGQANTGELFF.

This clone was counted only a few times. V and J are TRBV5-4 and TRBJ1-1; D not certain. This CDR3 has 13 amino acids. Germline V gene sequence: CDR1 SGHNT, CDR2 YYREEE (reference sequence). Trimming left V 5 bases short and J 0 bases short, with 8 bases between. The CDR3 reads CASRAALNTEAFF. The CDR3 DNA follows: TGTGCCAGCAGAGCAGCGTTGAACACTGAAGCTTTCTTT.

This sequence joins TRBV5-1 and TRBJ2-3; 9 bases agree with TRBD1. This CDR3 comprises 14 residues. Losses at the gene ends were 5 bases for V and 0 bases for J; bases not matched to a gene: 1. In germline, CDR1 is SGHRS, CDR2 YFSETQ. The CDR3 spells CASRGQGSTDTQYF. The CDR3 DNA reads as TGCGCCAGCAGAGGACAGGGGAGCACAGATACGCAGTATTTT.

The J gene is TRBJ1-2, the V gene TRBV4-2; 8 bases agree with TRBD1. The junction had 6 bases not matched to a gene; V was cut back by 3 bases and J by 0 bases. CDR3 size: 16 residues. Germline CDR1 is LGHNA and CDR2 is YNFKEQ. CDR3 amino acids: CASSQPGGRANYGYTF. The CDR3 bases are TGTGCCAGCAGCCAGCCAGGGGGCCGAGCTAACTATGGCTACACCTTC.

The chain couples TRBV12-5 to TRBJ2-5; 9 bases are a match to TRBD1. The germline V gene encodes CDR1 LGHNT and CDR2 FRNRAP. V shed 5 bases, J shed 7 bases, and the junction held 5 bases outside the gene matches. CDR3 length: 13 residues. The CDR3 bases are TGTGCTAGTGGTCAGGGACAGGGAATGACCCAGTACTTC. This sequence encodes CASGQGQGMTQYF.

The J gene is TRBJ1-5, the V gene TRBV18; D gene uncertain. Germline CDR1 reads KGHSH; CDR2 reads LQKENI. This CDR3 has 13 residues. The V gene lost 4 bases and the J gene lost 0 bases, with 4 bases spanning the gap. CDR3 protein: CASSLGSNQPQHF. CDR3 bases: TGTGCCAGCTCACTCGGTAGCAATCAGCCCCAGCATTTT.

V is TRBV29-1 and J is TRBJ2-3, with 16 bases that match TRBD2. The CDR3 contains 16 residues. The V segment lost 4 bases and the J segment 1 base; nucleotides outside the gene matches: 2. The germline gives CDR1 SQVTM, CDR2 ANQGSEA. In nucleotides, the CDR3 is TGCAGCGTTGCTGGGACTAGCGGGAGGGGCACAGATACGCAGTATTTT. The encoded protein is CSVAGTSGRGTDTQYF.

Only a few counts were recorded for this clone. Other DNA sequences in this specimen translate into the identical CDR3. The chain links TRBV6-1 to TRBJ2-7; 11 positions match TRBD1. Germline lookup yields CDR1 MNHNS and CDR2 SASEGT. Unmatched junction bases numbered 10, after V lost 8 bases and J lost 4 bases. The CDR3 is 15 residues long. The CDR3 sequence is CASLPPGTGGYEQYF. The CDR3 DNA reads TGTGCCAGCCTACCCCCCGGGACAGGGGGATACGAGCAGTACTTC.

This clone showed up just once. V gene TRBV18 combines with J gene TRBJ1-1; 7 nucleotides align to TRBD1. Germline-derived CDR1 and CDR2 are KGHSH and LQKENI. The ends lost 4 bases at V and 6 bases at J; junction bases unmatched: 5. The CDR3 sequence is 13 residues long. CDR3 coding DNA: TGTGCCAGCTCACGGGACAGTTTCGCTGAAGCTTTCTTT. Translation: CASSRDSFAEAFF.

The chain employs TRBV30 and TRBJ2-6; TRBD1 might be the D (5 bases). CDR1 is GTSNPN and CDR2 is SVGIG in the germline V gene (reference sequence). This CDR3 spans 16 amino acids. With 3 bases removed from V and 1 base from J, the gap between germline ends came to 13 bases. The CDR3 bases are TGTGCCTGGAGAAAGAAGACAGAATCTGGGGCCAACGTCCTGACTTTC. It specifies CAWRKKTESGANVLTF. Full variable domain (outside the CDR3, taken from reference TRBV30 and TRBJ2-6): SQTIHQWPATLVQPVGSPLSLECTVEGTSNPNLYWYRQAAGRGLQLLFYSVGIGQISSEVPQNLSASRPQDRQFILSSKKLLLSDSGFYLCAWRKKTESGANVLTFGAGSRLTVL.

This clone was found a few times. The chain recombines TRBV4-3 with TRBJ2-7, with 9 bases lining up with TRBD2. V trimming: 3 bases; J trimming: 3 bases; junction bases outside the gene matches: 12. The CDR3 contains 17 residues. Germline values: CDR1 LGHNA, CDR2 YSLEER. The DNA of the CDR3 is TGCGCCAGCAGCCAGGTCTCTATAGCGGGAGTAAGCTACGAGCAGTACTTC. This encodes CASSQVSIAGVSYEQYF.

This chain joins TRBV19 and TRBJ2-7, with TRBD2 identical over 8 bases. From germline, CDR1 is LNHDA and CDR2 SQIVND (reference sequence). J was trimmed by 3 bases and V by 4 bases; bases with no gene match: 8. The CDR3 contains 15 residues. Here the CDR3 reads CASSNAVAGIYEQYF. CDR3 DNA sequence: TGTGCCAGTAGTAATGCGGTAGCGGGAATCTACGAGCAGTACTTC.

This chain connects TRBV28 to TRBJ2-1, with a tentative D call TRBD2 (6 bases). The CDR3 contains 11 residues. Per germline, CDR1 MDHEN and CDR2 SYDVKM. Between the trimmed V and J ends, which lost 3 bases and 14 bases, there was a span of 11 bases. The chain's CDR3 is CASSFKTSKFF. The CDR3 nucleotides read TGTGCCAGCAGTTTTAAGACTAGTAAGTTCTTC.

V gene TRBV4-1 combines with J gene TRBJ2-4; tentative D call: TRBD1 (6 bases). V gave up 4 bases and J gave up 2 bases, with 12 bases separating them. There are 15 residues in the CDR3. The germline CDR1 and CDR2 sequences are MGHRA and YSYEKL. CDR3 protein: CASSPDGTTKNIQYF. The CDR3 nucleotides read TGCGCCAGCAGCCCAGACGGGACAACCAAAAACATTCAGTACTTC.

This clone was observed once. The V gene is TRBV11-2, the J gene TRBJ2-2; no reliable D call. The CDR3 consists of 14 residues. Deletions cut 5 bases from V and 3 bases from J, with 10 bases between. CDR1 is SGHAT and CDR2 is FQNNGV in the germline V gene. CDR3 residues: CASSPATYTGELFF. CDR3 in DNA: TGTGCCAGCAGCCCAGCGACTTACACCGGGGAGCTGTTTTTT.

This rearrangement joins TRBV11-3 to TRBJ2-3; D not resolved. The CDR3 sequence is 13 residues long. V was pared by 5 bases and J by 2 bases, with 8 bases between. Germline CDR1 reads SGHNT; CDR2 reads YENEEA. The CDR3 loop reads CASSPRDTDTQYF. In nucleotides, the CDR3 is TGTGCCAGCAGCCCCCGAGACACAGATACGCAGTATTTT.

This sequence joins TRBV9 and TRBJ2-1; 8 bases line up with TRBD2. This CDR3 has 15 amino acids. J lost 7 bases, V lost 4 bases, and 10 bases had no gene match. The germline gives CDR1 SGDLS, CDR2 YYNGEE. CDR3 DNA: TGTGCCAGCAGCCCGGGACTAGTCGGCCCTAATGAGCAGTTCTTC. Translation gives CASSPGLVGPNEQFF.

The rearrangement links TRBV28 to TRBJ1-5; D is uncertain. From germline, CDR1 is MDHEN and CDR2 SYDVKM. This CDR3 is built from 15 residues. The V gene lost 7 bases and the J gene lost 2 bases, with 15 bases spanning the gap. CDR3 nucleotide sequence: TGTGCCAGCATTTCTGGTCTCCGGGGCAATCAGCCCCAGCATTTT. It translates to CASISGLRGNQPQHF.

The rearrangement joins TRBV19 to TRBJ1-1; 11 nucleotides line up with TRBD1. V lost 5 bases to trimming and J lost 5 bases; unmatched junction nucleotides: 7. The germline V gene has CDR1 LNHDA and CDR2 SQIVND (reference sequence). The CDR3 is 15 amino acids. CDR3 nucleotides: TGTGCCAGTAGTGAGCCGGGACAGGGGGAGACTGAAGCTTTCTTT. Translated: CASSEPGQGETEAFF.

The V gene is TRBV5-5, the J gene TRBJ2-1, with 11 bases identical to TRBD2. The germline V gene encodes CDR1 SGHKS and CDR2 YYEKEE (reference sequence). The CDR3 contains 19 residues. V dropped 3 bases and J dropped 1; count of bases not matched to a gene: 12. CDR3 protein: CASSSRTLSGGASYNEQFF. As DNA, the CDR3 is TGTGCCAGCAGCTCGCGGACCCTTAGCGGGGGGGCTTCCTACAATGAGCAGTTCTTC.